The clone carrying this T cell receptor beta chain was observed many times. Time point defined: persistent/refractory GD, antithyroid drugs over 5 years with positive TRAb. The authors made the TCR library using RNA they extracted from PBMCs. Looked up from germline, CDR1 is SNHLY and CDR2 is FYNNEI. This CDR3 contains 15 residues. V lost 4 bases, J lost 1 base, and 13 bases lay in between. This record comes from a study of regulatory T cells in long-lasting Graves disease. Libraries of TCR beta came from iRepertoire HTBI primers plus Arm-PCR of CDR3 regions. TCRdb used MiXCR to reprocess the multiplex PCR reads, holding one entry per CDR3 protein. The data hold about 470,000 distinct CDR3 sequences, with 20% to 25% observed a single time.

The receptor comes from a female donor with Graves disease. The sequenced sample was peripheral blood mononuclear cells (PBMCs), obtained when the disease was refractory, from a patient treated with antithyroid drugs. This rearrangement joins TRBV2 to TRBJ1-1, with D possibly TRBD1 on 5 matching bases. CDR3 loop: CASSAQGPGNTEAFF. The CDR3 DNA reads TGTGCCAGCAGTGCTCAGGGTCCGGGGAACACTGAAGCTTTCTTT.